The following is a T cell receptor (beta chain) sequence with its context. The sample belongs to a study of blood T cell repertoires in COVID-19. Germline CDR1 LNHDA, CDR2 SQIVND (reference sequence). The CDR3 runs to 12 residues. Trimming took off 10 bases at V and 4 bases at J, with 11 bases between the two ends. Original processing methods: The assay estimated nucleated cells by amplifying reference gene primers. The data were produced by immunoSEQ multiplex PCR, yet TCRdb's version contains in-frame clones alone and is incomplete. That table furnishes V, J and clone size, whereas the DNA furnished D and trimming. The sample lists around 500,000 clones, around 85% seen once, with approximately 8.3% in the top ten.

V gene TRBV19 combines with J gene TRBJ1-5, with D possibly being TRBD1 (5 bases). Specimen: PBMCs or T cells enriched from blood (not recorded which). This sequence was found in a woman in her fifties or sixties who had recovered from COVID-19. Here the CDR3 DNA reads TGTGCCACCCCGGGGGATAATCAGCCCCAGCATTTT. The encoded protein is CATPGDNQPQHF.